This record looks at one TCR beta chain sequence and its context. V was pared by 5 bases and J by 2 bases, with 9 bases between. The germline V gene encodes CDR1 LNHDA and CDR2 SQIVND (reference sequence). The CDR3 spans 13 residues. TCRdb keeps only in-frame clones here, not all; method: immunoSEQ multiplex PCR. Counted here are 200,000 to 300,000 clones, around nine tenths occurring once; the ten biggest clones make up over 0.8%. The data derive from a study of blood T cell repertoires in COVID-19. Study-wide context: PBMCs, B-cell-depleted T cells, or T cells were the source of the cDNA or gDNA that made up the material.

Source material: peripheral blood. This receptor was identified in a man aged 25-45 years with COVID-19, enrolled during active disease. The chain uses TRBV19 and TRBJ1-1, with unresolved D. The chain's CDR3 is CASSARGNTEAFF. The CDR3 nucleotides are TGTGCCAGTAGTGCGCGGGGTAACACTGAAGCTTTCTTT.